A selection of T cell receptor beta chains follows, all from one sample in a study of cytomegalovirus exposure and HLA in healthy donors. Profiling relied on immunoSEQ multiplex PCR, and the TCRdb table lists in-frame clones only, not all of them. The table has around 130,000 clones, 82% seen once. Source material: PBMCs. Receptor source: a boy aged 5-17 years in good health and CMV-seronegative. CDR3s include the opening cysteine and the closing phenylalanine or tryptophan. A D gene is named only where the DNA matches it firmly. Only some rows state a clone size, as once, few, many or a class for expanded clones.

clone_size j_call d_call v_call cdr3_nt cdr3_aa
once TRBJ1-1 - TRBV6-4 TGTGCCAGCAGGGCCACTAGGGCGGATGAAGCTTTCTTT CASRATRADEAFF
- TRBJ2-7 TRBD1 TRBV27 TGTGCCAGCAGTTTGCACACCCAGGGGGCAGGGGAGCAGTACTTC CASSLHTQGAGEQYF
- TRBJ2-1 TRBD1 TRBV27 TGTGCCAGCAGTTTGGGTACAGGGGGACCCTACAATGAGCAGTTCTTC CASSLGTGGPYNEQFF
- TRBJ1-2 TRBD1 TRBV2 TGTGCCAGGGGGGGTGTTCTCGGGACAGGGGCTGAGGGCTACACCTTC CARGGVLGTGAEGYTF
- TRBJ2-7 TRBD1 TRBV5-1 TGCGCCAGCAGCCTCTCGGGACAGGGCGACGAGCAGTACTTC CASSLSGQGDEQYF
- TRBJ2-3 - TRBV18 TGTGCCAGCTCACCCTCCACAGATACGCAGTATTTT CASSPSTDTQYF
- TRBJ2-5 - TRBV5-8 TGTGCCAGCAGCTTAGGCTCGGGGTATGCGACCCAGTACTTC CASSLGSGYATQYF
few TRBJ2-1 TRBD2 TRBV9 TGTGCCAGCAGCGTAGTTGCGGGAGTCCACAATGAGCAGTTCTTC CASSVVAGVHNEQFF
once TRBJ1-4 TRBD1 TRBV30 TGTGCCTGGAAGTTTGGCGGGGACAGTGAAAAACTGTTTTTT CAWKFGGDSEKLFF
- TRBJ2-1 TRBD2 TRBV4-1 TGCGCCAGCAGCCTCCCAGCGGGAGGGCATGGCAATGAGCAGTTCTTC CASSLPAGGHGNEQFF
- TRBJ1-4 TRBD1 TRBV13 TGTGCCAGCAGCCCGTCCCGGGACAGGGGGCGCGGTGAAAAACTGTTTTTT CASSPSRDRGRGEKLFF
- TRBJ2-4 - TRBV27 TGTGCCAGCAGCTCTCTGTCGGGAGCCAAAAACATTCAGTACTTC CASSSLSGAKNIQYF
- TRBJ2-1 TRBD2 TRBV7-8 TGTGCCAGCAATTACATTAGCGGGGGAAATGAGCAGTTCTTC CASNYISGGNEQFF
- TRBJ2-3 - TRBV7-8 TGTGCCAGCAGCTCCCGCGCGGTGTCGGATACGCAGTATTTT CASSSRAVSDTQYF
- TRBJ2-5 TRBD1 TRBV29-1 TGCAGCGTTGGGGGGGGACAGGGCCAAGGGGAGACCCAGTACTTC CSVGGGQGQGETQYF
- TRBJ2-5 TRBD2 TRBV9 TGTGCCAGCAGCGCGGGACTAGCGGGAGCCGGGGGAGAGACCCAGTACTTC CASSAGLAGAGGETQYF
- TRBJ1-1 TRBD1 TRBV5-1 TGCGCCAGCAGCTTGGACTATGGGACAGCTAACACTGAAGCTTTCTTT CASSLDYGTANTEAFF
- TRBJ1-2 - TRBV30 TGTGCCTGGACAGGAGCGGGGCTCACCTATGGCTACACCTTC CAWTGAGLTYGYTF
- TRBJ1-4 - TRBV7-7 TGTGCCAGCAGCCCAGGGTTGGCTAATGAAAAACTGTTTTTT CASSPGLANEKLFF
- TRBJ1-2 TRBD1 TRBV5-1 TGCGCCAGCAGCTCTCCCGGACAGGGGGCCAACTATGGCTACACCTTC CASSSPGQGANYGYTF
- TRBJ2-3 TRBD2 TRBV2 TGTGCCAGCAGCTACCTCGTAGGGACCCCCGGGGGGGATACGCAGTATTTT CASSYLVGTPGGDTQYF
- TRBJ2-1 - TRBV18 TGTGCCAGCTCAGCACCGGAGCGGGCCGTCGATGAGCAGTTCTTC CASSAPERAVDEQFF
- TRBJ1-3 - TRBV21-1 TGTGCCAGCAGCATCCGACAGGGGTTGGTCGGAAACACCATATATTTT CASSIRQGLVGNTIYF
- TRBJ2-1 - TRBV9 TGTGCCAGCAGCCCGACCCTACAGGGTATTCGGTTCTTC CASSPTLQGIRFF
- TRBJ2-7 - TRBV11-2 TGTGCCAGTAGAAGGCAACGCGGGACTGGTGAGCAGTACTTC CASRRQRGTGEQYF
- TRBJ2-7 TRBD1 TRBV29-1 TGCAGCGTTGGACAGGGGAAGTCCTACGAGCAGTACTTC CSVGQGKSYEQYF
- TRBJ1-2 - TRBV10-1 TGCGCCAGCAGGTACTTACCAACGGGGGGCTACACCTTC CASRYLPTGGYTF
- TRBJ2-7 - TRBV30 TGTGCCTGGAGTGCCCGACAAACCTACGAGCAGTACTTC CAWSARQTYEQYF
- TRBJ1-4 - TRBV29-1 TGCAGAGTAAGAGGGGGACTGTTTTTT CRVRGGLFF